This T cell receptor (beta chain) is drawn from a study of blood T cell repertoires in COVID-19. TCRdb's copy holds only in-frame clones and misses some; the assay was immunoSEQ multiplex PCR. The profile shows under 300,000 clones, roughly 89% of them singletons. Per germline, CDR1 LGHNA and CDR2 YSLEER. The CDR3 has 14 amino acids. Trimming cost V 1 base and J 5 bases, with 11 bases left between them. The material sequenced was PBMCs or T cells enriched from blood (not recorded which). The receptor's source is a man aged 35-49 years who had recovered from COVID-19. V gene TRBV4-3 combines with J gene TRBJ2-5; D remains unclear. The DNA for the CDR3 is TGCGCCAGCAGCCAAGTCCCCGGTGGTGAGACCCAGTACTTC. Translating gives CASSQVPGGETQYF.